A single sample gave rise to the 9 T cell receptor beta chains below, sequenced in a study of blood T cell repertoires in COVID-19. Data came from immunoSEQ multiplex PCR; TCRdb stores just in-frame clones and leaves some out. The sample has approximately 300,000 clones, roughly 89% seen once. The sequenced sample was PBMCs or T cells enriched from blood (not recorded which). All receptors derive from a woman aged 25 to 45 who had recovered from COVID-19.

This chain uses TRBV6-4 with TRBJ2-2; D unresolved. With 0 bases removed from V and 4 bases from J, the gap between germline ends came to 6 bases. CDR1 is MRHNA and CDR2 is SNTAGT in the germline V gene. The length of the CDR3 is 14 residues. The CDR3 sequence: CASSDSESTGELFF. The CDR3 DNA follows: TGTGCCAGCAGTGACTCAGAGAGCACCGGGGAGCTGTTTTTT.

This sequence joins TRBV3-1 (or the pseudogene TRBV3-2) and TRBJ1-2; D gene unclear. The CDR3 covers 13 residues. Trimming stripped 4 bases from V and 8 bases from J, with 14 bases between. Germline V gives CDR1 LGHDT, CDR2 YNNKEL (reference sequence). The CDR3 DNA is TGTGCCAGCAGCCTCGGGAATACGAGGGGCTACACCTTC. Its protein product is CASSLGNTRGYTF.

As regards this clone: Distinct nucleotide sequences in the sample also encode this CDR3. The chain recombines TRBV6-5 with TRBJ1-2, with a possible D match to TRBD1 (6 bases). The germline V gene has CDR1 MNHEY and CDR2 SVGAGI. There are 13 residues in the CDR3. Trimming took 4 bases from V and 2 from J, leaving 8 bases between them. Here the CDR3 DNA reads TGTGCCAGCAGTTTGGACAGAAACTATGGCTACACCTTC. Translated, it gives CASSLDRNYGYTF.

This chain links TRBV5-5 with TRBJ2-7, with 7 bases fitting TRBD1. Germline-derived CDR1 and CDR2 are SGHKS and YYEKEE (reference sequence). V trimming: 2 bases; J trimming: 3 bases; junction bases outside the gene matches: 17. This CDR3 has 18 amino acids. The chain's CDR3 is CASSLGRTGDWGYYEQYF. Here the CDR3 DNA reads TGTGCCAGCAGCTTAGGACGGACAGGCGATTGGGGTTACTACGAGCAGTACTTC.

A single count supports this clone. The chain couples TRBV28 to TRBJ2-5; D possibly corresponds to TRBD2 (6 bases). The V end was cut by 5 bases, the J end by 5 bases, with 9 bases between. From germline, CDR1 is MDHEN and CDR2 SYDVKM. The CDR3 totals 12 residues. As DNA, the CDR3 is TGTGCCAGCAGTCGGGGGATGGAGACCCAGTACTTC. Translated, it gives CASSRGMETQYF.

The chain recombines TRBV28 with TRBJ1-2; no definite D call. CDR1 MDHEN and CDR2 SYDVKM come from the germline V gene. Trimming left V 1 base short and J 7 bases short, with 13 bases between. CDR3 length: 14 residues. CDR3 region: CASSLYGRAGGYTF. CDR3 bases: TGTGCCAGCAGTTTATACGGGAGGGCCGGTGGCTACACCTTC.

This rearrangement joins TRBV7-9 to TRBJ1-2; D gene unclear. V was trimmed by 1 base and J by 7 bases, leaving 13 bases between them. The germline V gene encodes CDR1 SEHNR and CDR2 FQNEAQ (reference sequence). The CDR3 loop spans 14 amino acids. CDR3 DNA sequence: TGTGCCAGCAGCTTAGTTCGGGAAAGGAGTGGCTACACCTTC. Its translation: CASSLVRERSGYTF.

This clone was observed once. V is TRBV6-5 and J is TRBJ2-5, with a weak D call TRBD2 (6 bases). V was clipped by 4 bases and J by 8 bases, with 17 bases between them. CDR1 is MNHEY, CDR2 SVGAGI, per germline. The CDR3 is 14 amino acids. The CDR3 DNA sequence: TGTGCCAGCAGTTCACGAAGGGACTTCGAAACCCAGTACTTC. Its protein product is CASSSRRDFETQYF.

This chain links TRBV6-1 with TRBJ2-7, with 7 nucleotides matching TRBD2. The CDR3 extends over 16 amino acids. With 4 bases clipped from V and 6 bases from J, the junction kept 15 bases outside the gene matches. Germline V gene lookup returns CDR1 MNHNS and CDR2 SASEGT. This chain's CDR3 is CASSGIGGRAFGEQYF. CDR3 DNA: TGTGCCAGCAGTGGGATCGGGGGGAGGGCCTTCGGCGAGCAGTACTTC.